The T cell receptor beta chain under discussion was sequenced for a study of T-cell reconstitution after alpha-beta-depleted transplantation in children (TCRdb year 2016). Notes on the research overall: Using TCR repertoire profiling, the study quantitatively followed how T-cell immune reconstitution unfolded in children after TCRalphabeta/CD19-depleted allogeneic hematopoietic cell transplantation.

The germline V and J ends show losses of 5 bases and 14 bases respectively, and no gene match explains 13 bases of the junction. The germline V gene yields MNHNS for CDR1 and SASEGT for CDR2. There are 15 amino acids in the CDR3, from cysteine to phenylalanine inclusive. Of all the DNA, just the CDR3 is kept, 45 bases in frame from base 1. Libraries were built with PCR. Data came from an Illumina HiSeq 2500. TCR libraries were prepared with molecular barcoding, using unique molecular identifiers to normalize TCRbeta repertoire quantification. TCRdb took the public reads, trimmed them with fastp at Q25, ran MiXCR for clone calling and kept in-frame beta chains. Rows matching on CDR3 protein sequence are summarized as one entry with the most common DNA and genes. This sample lists roughly 570,000 distinct CDR3 sequences; roughly 30% were detected once. The top ten clonotypes cover under 45% of the sample.

The study at large found these results: The frequencies of hyperexpanded clones fell over the following months, and after one year, T-cell counts and TCRbeta diversity were mostly attributed to newly produced T cells. Apparently early alphabetaT-cell count recovery about two months after transplant reportedly relied on only several hundred rapidly expanded clones derived from non-depleted graft cells. The high TCRbeta diversity at day 60 in some patients was ascribed to recipient T cells and intrathymic progenitors that had survived conditioning.

This clonotype appeared a few times. This receptor's antigen is unknown. There are no base qualities to consult, and no much larger clone falls within one base. The sample's treatment or condition label, decoded: allogeneic hematopoietic cell transplantation with graft depleted of TCRalphabeta T cells and CD19 B cells. Transplant recipients were children who received TCRalphabeta/CD19-depleted allogeneic hematopoietic cell grafts. Sequencing was performed on PBMCs, taken before TCRalphabeta/CD19-depleted stem cell transplant. The receptor chain draws on TRBV6-1 and TRBJ2-1; 12 bases in the middle match TRBD2. The TCR comes from a boy less than two years old with Wiskott-Aldrich syndrome, due to receive a stem cell transplant. In nucleotides, the sequence is TGTGCCAGCAGTCCACCTAGCGGGAGGGAGCAGCGGGAGTTCTTC. Its translation is CASSPPSGREQREFF.